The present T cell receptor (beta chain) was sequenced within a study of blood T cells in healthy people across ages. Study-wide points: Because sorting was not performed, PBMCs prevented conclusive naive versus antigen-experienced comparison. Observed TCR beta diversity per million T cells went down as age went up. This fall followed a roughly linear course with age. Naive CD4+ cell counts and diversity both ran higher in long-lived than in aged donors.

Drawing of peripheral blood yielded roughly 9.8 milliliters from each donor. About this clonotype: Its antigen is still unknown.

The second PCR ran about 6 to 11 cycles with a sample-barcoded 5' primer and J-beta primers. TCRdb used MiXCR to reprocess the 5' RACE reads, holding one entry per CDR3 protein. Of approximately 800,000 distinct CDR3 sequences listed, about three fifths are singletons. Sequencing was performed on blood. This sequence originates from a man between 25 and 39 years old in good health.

The CDR3 DNA sequence: TGTGCCAGCAGACTAGCGGGAGCAGATACGCAGTATTTT. Its protein product is CASRLAGADTQYF. The chain carries TRBV6-6 and TRBJ2-3, with TRBD2 matching over 11 bases. Looked up from germline, CDR1 is MNHNY and CDR2 is SVGAGI (reference sequence). The V segment lost 6 bases and the J segment 4 bases; nucleotides outside the gene matches: 0. The CDR3 totals 13 residues.